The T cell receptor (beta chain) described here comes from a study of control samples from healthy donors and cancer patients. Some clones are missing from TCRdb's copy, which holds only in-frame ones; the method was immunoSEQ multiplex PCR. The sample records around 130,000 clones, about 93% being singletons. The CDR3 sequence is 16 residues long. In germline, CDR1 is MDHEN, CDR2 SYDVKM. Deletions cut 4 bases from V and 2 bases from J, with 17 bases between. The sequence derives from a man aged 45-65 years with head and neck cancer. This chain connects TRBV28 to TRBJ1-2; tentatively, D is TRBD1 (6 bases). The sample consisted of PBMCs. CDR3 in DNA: TGTGCCAGCAGTTCACCGGGACACCCCACAAACTATGGCTACACCTTC. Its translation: CASSSPGHPTNYGYTF.